This T cell receptor beta chain is from a study of cytomegalovirus exposure and HLA in healthy donors. The PCR contained 60 Vbeta and 13 Jbeta primers. Some clones are missing from TCRdb's copy, which holds only in-frame ones; the method was immunoSEQ multiplex PCR. The sample holds 150,000 or so clones, 70% to 85% seen once. The CDR3 runs to 15 residues. The germline V gene encodes CDR1 SGHAT and CDR2 FQNNGV. With 0 bases removed from V and 1 base from J, the gap between germline ends came to 6 bases. The clonotype originates from a woman aged 50 to 65 in good health and CMV-seropositive. Sample: PBMCs. The genes are TRBV11-2 and TRBJ2-2, with D hard to call. This CDR3 is CASSLDHRNTGELFF. CDR3 sequence (DNA): TGTGCCAGCAGCTTAGATCACAGGAACACCGGGGAGCTGTTTTTT.